In this sample, the clone carrying this T cell receptor beta chain turned up a few times. CD4+ cells yielded CD45RA+ naive and CD45RA-negative memory subsets. The assay was carried out at the deep level. Investigators spread the genomic DNA of each subset evenly over several immunoSEQ plates. Clones were read by immunoSEQ multiplex PCR, and TCRdb kept only the in-frame ones, dropping some. Counted here are over a million clones, roughly 74% occurring once; the ten biggest clones make up more than 0.55%. The record originates from a study of shared clonotypes between healthy human individuals. Overall study: Each donor had three CD4 naive, three CD4 memory, two CD8 naive and one CD8 memory plate.

The CDR3 extends over 15 amino acids. J was trimmed by 4 bases and V by 1 base; bases with no gene match: 4. Germline lookup yields CDR1 SGHNT and CDR2 YENEEA. This TCR came from a man younger than 30 in good health. Some clones in this sample may be carry-over from other donors' samples. The chain uses TRBV11-3 and TRBJ2-3; TRBD2 agrees at 8 bases. Input material: memory CD4+ T cells from PBMCs. Regarding subset: CD45RA-negative fraction. In DNA, the CDR3 is TGTGCCAGCAGCTTAGCTCGGGGGGGACCAGATACGCAGTATTTT. The encoded protein is CASSLARGGPDTQYF.